This T cell receptor beta chain is from a study of response to subunit inactivated influenza vaccine. Study outcomes and limitations: Authors suggested each seasonal influenza vaccination recruits few new T cells.

Trimming pared 3 bases from V and 2 bases from J, leaving 9 bases between. CDR1 is SQVTM, CDR2 ANQGSEA, per germline. The CDR3 runs to 13 residues. Using its own MiXCR run on the RT-PCR reads, TCRdb lists one record per CDR3 protein. The sample lists over 800,000 distinct CDR3 sequences, roughly 20% occurring once. This clonotype came up many times. Antigen specificity is unknown. The sequence was collected from a man aged 45-60 years who received an inactivated influenza vaccine. V and J are TRBV29-1 and TRBJ2-3; the D gene could be TRBD1 or TRBD2 (5 bases each). The source material was PBMCs from blood, sampled about 5 days after vaccination. Here the CDR3 reads CSVDRDLTDTQYF. The DNA of the CDR3 is TGCAGCGTTGATCGGGACCTCACAGATACGCAGTATTTT.